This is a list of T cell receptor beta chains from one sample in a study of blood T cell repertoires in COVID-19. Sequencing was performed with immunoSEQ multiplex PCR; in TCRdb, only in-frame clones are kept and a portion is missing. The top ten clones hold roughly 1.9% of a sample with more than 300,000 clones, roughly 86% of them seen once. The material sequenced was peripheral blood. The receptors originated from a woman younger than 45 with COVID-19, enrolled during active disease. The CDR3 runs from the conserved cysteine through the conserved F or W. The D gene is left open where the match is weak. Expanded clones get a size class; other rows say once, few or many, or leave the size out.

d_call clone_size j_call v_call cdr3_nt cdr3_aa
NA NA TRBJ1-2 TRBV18 TGTGCCAGCTCACCATTACCTGGGGCGAGATACGGTGGCTACACCTTC CASSPLPGARYGGYTF
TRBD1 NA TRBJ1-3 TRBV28 TGTGCCAGCAGAAGAACAGGGGGCGCCGGAAACACCATATATTTT CASRRTGGAGNTIYF
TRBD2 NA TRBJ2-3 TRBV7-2 TGTGCCAGCAGCGGCTTAGCGGGGGGGCGTACGAGAACGCAGTATTTT CASSGLAGGRTRTQYF
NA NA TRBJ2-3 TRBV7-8 TGTGCCAGCAGCCCGCTTCTGAGGCTTCACTCTATAGGCACAGATACGCAGTATTTT CASSPLLRLHSIGTDTQYF
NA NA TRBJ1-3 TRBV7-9 TGTGCCAGCAGCTTAGTCTTGGGAAACACCATATATTTT CASSLVLGNTIYF
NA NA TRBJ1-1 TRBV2 TGTGCCAGCAATCAGGGAATCACTGAAGCTTTCTTT CASNQGITEAFF
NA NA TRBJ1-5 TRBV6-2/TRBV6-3 TGTGCCAGCAGTTCCCCGTCCCAGAAATATAGCAATCAGCCCCAGCATTTT CASSSPSQKYSNQPQHF
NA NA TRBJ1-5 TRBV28 TGTGCCAGCAGTTTATCCTCTCCGAGTCAGCCCCAGCATTTT CASSLSSPSQPQHF
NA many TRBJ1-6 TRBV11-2 TGTGCCAGCAGTAGACGGGAGCAGCCCCTCCACTTT CASSRREQPLHF
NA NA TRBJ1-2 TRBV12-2 TGTGCAAGTCGCTTAGGGGGTTATTCCCCGGGGGGTGGTGGCTACACCTTC CASRLGGYSPGGGGYTF
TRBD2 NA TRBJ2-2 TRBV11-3 TGTGCCAGCAGGGGCGGGGGGAGTGCCGGGGAGCTGTTTTTT CASRGGGSAGELFF
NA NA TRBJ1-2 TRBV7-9 TGTGCCAGCAGCCAAGAGGGCTACACCTTC CASSQEGYTF
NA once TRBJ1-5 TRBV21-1 TGTGCCAGCAGCAAAGCGGGGACAGGGAGGAATCAGCCCCAGCATTTT CASSKAGTGRNQPQHF
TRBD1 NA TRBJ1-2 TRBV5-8 TGTGCCAGCAGCTCCCGGACAGGGACCGTACTGCATGGCTACACCTTC CASSSRTGTVLHGYTF
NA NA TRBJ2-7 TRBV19 TGTGCCAGTAGTATAGCGTCAGGGAACCTCTACGAGCAGTACTTC CASSIASGNLYEQYF
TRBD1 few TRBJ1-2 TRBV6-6 TGTGCCAGCATCACCCCGGGACAGGGGTCTGGCTACACCTTC CASITPGQGSGYTF
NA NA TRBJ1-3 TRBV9 TGTGCCAGTAGGGGTCCCAAATCTGGAAACACCATATATTTT CASRGPKSGNTIYF
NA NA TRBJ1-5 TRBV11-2 TGTGCCAGCAGCCTCGACAGAAACAATCAGCCCCAGCATTTT CASSLDRNNQPQHF
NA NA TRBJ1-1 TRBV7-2 TGTGCCAGCAGCCTCCCTGGGGGGGACACTGAAGCTTTCTTT CASSLPGGDTEAFF
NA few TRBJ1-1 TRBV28 TGTGCCAGCACCCCTAGTCCGTCGAGGAACACTGAAGCTTTCTTT CASTPSPSRNTEAFF
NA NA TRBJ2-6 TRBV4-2 TGTGCCAGCAGCCACCGTAGTGGGGCCAACGTCCTGACTTTC CASSHRSGANVLTF
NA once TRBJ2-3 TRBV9 TGTGCCAGCAGCATGGACACATTCACAGATACGCAGTATTTT CASSMDTFTDTQYF
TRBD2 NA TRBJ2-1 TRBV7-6 TGTGCCAGCAGCTTCCGGCGCGGGGGGGCCTACAATGAGCAGTTCTTC CASSFRRGGAYNEQFF
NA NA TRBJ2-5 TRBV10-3 TGTGCCATCAGTGAGTCGAGCGCTAGTCAAGAGACCCAGTACTTC CAISESSASQETQYF
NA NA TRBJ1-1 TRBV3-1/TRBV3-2 TGTGCCAGCAGCCAAGATCGTTTCAGATTGAACACTGAAGCTTTCTTT CASSQDRFRLNTEAFF
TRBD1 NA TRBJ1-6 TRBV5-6 TGTGCCAGCAGCTCAGGGACAGGGGATTTTAATTCACCCCTCCACTTT CASSSGTGDFNSPLHF
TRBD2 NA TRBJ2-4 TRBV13 TGTGCCAGCAGCTACGGGACTAGCGGGGAGCTTCAGTACTTC CASSYGTSGELQYF
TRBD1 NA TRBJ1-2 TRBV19 TGTGCCAGTATCCCAGGCCCGGGACAGCTTAACTATGGCTACACCTTC CASIPGPGQLNYGYTF
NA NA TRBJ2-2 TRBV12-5 TGTGCTAGTGGTTTCAGGGGATCGGCCGGGGAGCTGTTTTTT CASGFRGSAGELFF
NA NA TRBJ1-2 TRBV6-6 TGTGGGGTGACTTCTGACAGGTTGTTTGGCTACACCTTC CGVTSDRLFGYTF
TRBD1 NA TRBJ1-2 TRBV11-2 TGTGCCAGCAGCTTCCGGACAGGAGAGGAGGGGGCCTATGGCTACACCTTC CASSFRTGEEGAYGYTF
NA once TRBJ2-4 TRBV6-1 TGTGCCAGCAGTGAAGGCGGCAGTAAAAACATTCAGTACTTC CASSEGGSKNIQYF
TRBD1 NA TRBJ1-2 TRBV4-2 TGTGCCAGCAGCCCACAGGGGCCCCAGATTGGCTACACCTTC CASSPQGPQIGYTF
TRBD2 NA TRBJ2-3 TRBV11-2 TGTGCCAGCAGCACCATTAGCGGGGGTACCACAGATACGCAGTATTTT CASSTISGGTTDTQYF
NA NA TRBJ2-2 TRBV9 TGTGCCAGCAGCCAGCGGTCGTGGTGGACAGACTCCAACACCGGGGAGCTGTTTTTT CASSQRSWWTDSNTGELFF
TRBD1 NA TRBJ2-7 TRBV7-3 TGTGCCAGCAGCTCCACAGGGGGCGGATTCTACGAGCAGTACTTC CASSSTGGGFYEQYF
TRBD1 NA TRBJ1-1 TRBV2 TGTGCCAGCAAAGAAGGGTGGGACAGGCCAACAACTGAAGCTTTCTTT CASKEGWDRPTTEAFF
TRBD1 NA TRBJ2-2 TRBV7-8 TGTGCCAGCAGCTTGCCGGGACAGGGGCGGACGGGGGAGCTGTTTTTT CASSLPGQGRTGELFF
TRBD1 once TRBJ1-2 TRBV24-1 TGTGCCACCAGTGATTGGACAGGGTCTGGCTACACCTTC CATSDWTGSGYTF
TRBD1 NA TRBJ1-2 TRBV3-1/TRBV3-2 TGTGCCAGCAGCCAAGGACAGGGCTATGGCTACACCTTC CASSQGQGYGYTF